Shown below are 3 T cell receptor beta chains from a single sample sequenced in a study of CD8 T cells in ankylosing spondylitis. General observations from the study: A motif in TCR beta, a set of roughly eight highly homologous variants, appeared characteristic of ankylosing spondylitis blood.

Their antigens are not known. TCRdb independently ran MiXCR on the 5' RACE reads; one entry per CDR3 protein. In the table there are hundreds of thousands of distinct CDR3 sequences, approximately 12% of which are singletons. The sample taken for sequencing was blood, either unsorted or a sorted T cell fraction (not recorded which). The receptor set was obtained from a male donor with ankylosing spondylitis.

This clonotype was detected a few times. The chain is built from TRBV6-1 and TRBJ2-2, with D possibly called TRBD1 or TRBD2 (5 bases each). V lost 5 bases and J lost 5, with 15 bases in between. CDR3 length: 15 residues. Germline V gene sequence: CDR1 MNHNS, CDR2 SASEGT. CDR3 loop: CASSSRGPGTGELFF. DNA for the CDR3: TGTGCCAGCAGTAGCCGGGGCCCCGGGACCGGGGAGCTGTTTTTT.

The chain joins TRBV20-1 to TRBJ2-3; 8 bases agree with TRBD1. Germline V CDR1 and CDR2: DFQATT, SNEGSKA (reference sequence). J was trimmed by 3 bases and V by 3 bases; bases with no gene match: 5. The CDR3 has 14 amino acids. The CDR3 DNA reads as TGCAGTGCTAGTCAGGACAGGGTGACAGATACGCAGTATTTT. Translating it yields CSASQDRVTDTQYF.

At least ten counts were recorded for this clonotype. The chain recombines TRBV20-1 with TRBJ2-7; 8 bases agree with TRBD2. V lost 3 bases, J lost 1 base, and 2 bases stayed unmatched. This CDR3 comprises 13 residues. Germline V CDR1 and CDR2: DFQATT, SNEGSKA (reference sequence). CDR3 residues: CSASGGESYEQYF. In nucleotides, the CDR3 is TGCAGTGCTAGCGGGGGGGAGTCCTACGAGCAGTACTTC.